A selection of T cell receptor beta chains follows, all from one sample in a study of high-grade serous ovarian cancer treatment subgroups. Repertoires were generated with immunoSEQ multiplex PCR, while TCRdb's copy carries only in-frame clones and drops some. The sample carries about 15,000 clones, roughly 90% recorded once. The specimen was tumor tissue. The source is a human donor with high-grade serous ovarian cancer. Both conserved end residues are part of each CDR3. A D gene is named only where the DNA matches it firmly. Some rows have no size entry. The others give once, few or many, or a class for an expanded clone.

cdr3_nt cdr3_aa j_call v_call d_call clone_size
TGTGCCAGCAGCTTAGATTTCGGGACCGGGGAGCTGTTTTTT CASSLDFGTGELFF TRBJ2-2 TRBV11-3 NA few
TGTGCCAGACGAGACGGGGACAGGGACAATGAGCAGTTCTTC CARRDGDRDNEQFF TRBJ2-1 TRBV19 TRBD1 NA
TGTGCCAGCACCCCGAAACCGGGACCCCCGGACGGGTATGGCTACACCTTC CASTPKPGPPDGYGYTF TRBJ1-2 TRBV27 NA once
TGTGCCATCAGTGAGGTTGGGACCAACAATGAGCAGTTCTTC CAISEVGTNNEQFF TRBJ2-1 TRBV10-3 NA NA
TGCGCCAGCAGTGCAACAGCGAACACCGGGGAGCTGTTTTTT CASSATANTGELFF TRBJ2-2 TRBV5-1 NA NA
TGTGCCAGCAGTTTTGGGCAGGCAACTAATGAAAAACTGTTTTTT CASSFGQATNEKLFF TRBJ1-4 TRBV6-5 NA NA
TGCGCCAGCAGCGCTGATTCGACTAGCGGATACAATGAGCAGTTCTTC CASSADSTSGYNEQFF TRBJ2-1 TRBV5-1 TRBD2 once
TGTGCCAGTAGTGCAGGGGGGGCAGATACGCAGTATTTT CASSAGGADTQYF TRBJ2-3 TRBV19 NA NA
TGTGCCAGCAGCTTAGCGTTGGGGGAGGGCGAGCAGTACTTC CASSLALGEGEQYF TRBJ2-7 TRBV7-8 TRBD2 NA
TGCGCCAGCTGGGACAGGCGTACTAACTATGGCTACACCTTC CASWDRRTNYGYTF TRBJ1-2 TRBV5-1 TRBD1 few
TGTGCCACCAGCAGAGATAGGTCTAGCGGGGGATACGAGCAGTACTTC CATSRDRSSGGYEQYF TRBJ2-7 TRBV15 TRBD2 NA
TGCGCCAGCAGCCCCGGGACAGGGGATCGAGATACGCAGTATTTT CASSPGTGDRDTQYF TRBJ2-3 TRBV5-1 TRBD1 NA
TGTGCCAGCAGCCAAGGGTTGGGCACTGAAGCTTTCTTT CASSQGLGTEAFF TRBJ1-1 TRBV4-2 NA NA
TGTGCCAGCAGCTTCGATTACGGGGAGGCAGCCTATGGCTACACCTTC CASSFDYGEAAYGYTF TRBJ1-2 TRBV5-6 NA NA
TGTGCCAGCAGCGTAGGCCCGGCCGGGGAGCTGTTTTTT CASSVGPAGELFF TRBJ2-2 TRBV9 NA NA
TGTGCCAGCAGCTTAGGACTGCGACAGGGAACAGATACGCAGTATTTT CASSLGLRQGTDTQYF TRBJ2-3 TRBV11-2 TRBD1 once
TGCGCCAGCAGCGTGGGACCAGGAACAGATACGCAGTATTTT CASSVGPGTDTQYF TRBJ2-3 TRBV5-1 NA NA
TGTGCCAGCAGTGAAGGGGACAGTTCGGGTCAGCCCCAGCATTTT CASSEGDSSGQPQHF TRBJ1-5 TRBV6-1 TRBD1 NA
TGTGCCAGCAGCCTGAGGTTTGCCACTGAAGCTTTCTTT CASSLRFATEAFF TRBJ1-1 TRBV13 NA NA
TGTGCCAGTAGCTACAGGGGAGGCGACTATGGCTACACCTTC CASSYRGGDYGYTF TRBJ1-2 TRBV19 TRBD1 NA
TGTGCCAGCAGCCTAAATAGCGGGGCGACCGCAGATACGCAGTATTTT CASSLNSGATADTQYF TRBJ2-3 TRBV7-9 TRBD2 NA
TGTGCCAGCAGCTTTCGGGGAATGCACAATGAGCAGTTCTTC CASSFRGMHNEQFF TRBJ2-1 TRBV5-6 NA NA
TGTGCCAGCAGCAAACGCTTATTGTGCGAGCCTTATGGCTACACCTTC CASSKRLLCEPYGYTF TRBJ1-2 TRBV21-1 NA NA
TGTGCCAGCTCACCACTTGTTACAAGTACTGAAGCTTTCTTT CASSPLVTSTEAFF TRBJ1-1 TRBV18 NA NA
TGTGCCAGTAGTGCACCACTCGGGTCACTTGGGGGCTATCAGCCCCAGCATTTT CASSAPLGSLGGYQPQHF TRBJ1-5 TRBV19 NA NA
TGTGCCAGCAGCCCTCGACAGCACACAGATACGCAGTATTTT CASSPRQHTDTQYF TRBJ2-3 TRBV11-3 NA NA
TGTGCCATCAGTGCACAGGAATTAAATCAGCCCCAGCATTTT CAISAQELNQPQHF TRBJ1-5 TRBV10-3 NA NA
TGCAGCGTGCAAATCACTGAAGCTTTCTTT CSVQITEAFF TRBJ1-1 TRBV29-1 NA NA
TGCGCCAGCAGCCAAGATATGTCAGGGGGCTATGGCTACACCTTC CASSQDMSGGYGYTF TRBJ1-2 TRBV4-3 TRBD1 NA
TGTGCCAGCAGCAAGGAGGGTTCACCCCTCCACTTT CASSKEGSPLHF TRBJ1-6 TRBV9 NA NA
TGTGCCAGCAGCCGACAGGTTTTTAATAGCAATCAGCCCCAGCATTTT CASSRQVFNSNQPQHF TRBJ1-5 TRBV28 NA NA
TGTGCCAGCAGTGAAACAAGGGATTCTGGAAACACCATATATTTT CASSETRDSGNTIYF TRBJ1-3 TRBV25-1 NA NA
TGCGCCAGCAGCCAAGGGATTAGCATAAATGAGCAGTTCTTC CASSQGISINEQFF TRBJ2-1 TRBV4-1 NA once
TGTGCCAGCAGCTTGAGGCCCGACAGGTCCTACGAGCAGTACTTC CASSLRPDRSYEQYF TRBJ2-7 TRBV5-4 NA NA
TGCAGCGTTGTTACCGGGACAGGTTCCTACGAGCAGTACTTC CSVVTGTGSYEQYF TRBJ2-7 TRBV29-1 TRBD1 NA
TGCGCCAGCAGCCCGCCCCGACAGGGGACTGAAGCTTTCTTT CASSPPRQGTEAFF TRBJ1-1 TRBV5-1 TRBD1 NA
TGTGCCAGCAGCTTAGTAGCAGGGTTAGCTAATGAAAAACTGTTTTTT CASSLVAGLANEKLFF TRBJ1-4 TRBV7-2 NA NA
TGTGCCAGCAGTGAGACCCGGCAGGGAGGCACTGAAGCTTTCTTT CASSETRQGGTEAFF TRBJ1-1 TRBV25-1 NA NA
TGTGCCAGCAGTGAAACCCCTAGGCGGGCTGGCACAGATACGCAGTATTTT CASSETPRRAGTDTQYF TRBJ2-3 TRBV6-1 NA NA
TGTGCCAGCAGTTCTCTGCTGCGGGCGGATGGCTACACCTTC CASSSLLRADGYTF TRBJ1-2 TRBV6-5 NA NA
TGTGCCAGTAGTATCTCGACAGGGGGGAAACCTGAAGCTTTCTTT CASSISTGGKPEAFF TRBJ1-1 TRBV19 TRBD1 NA
TGTGCCAGCTCACCACCGGGCGGGAACACTGAAGCTTTCTTT CASSPPGGNTEAFF TRBJ1-1 TRBV18 NA few
TGCGCCAGCAGCCGTGAAGGAACAGGGGGCATATACGAGCAGTACTTC CASSREGTGGIYEQYF TRBJ2-7 TRBV4-3 TRBD1 NA
TGTGCCAGCAGCTCAGACAGGGGGCGCCTAGATACGCAGTATTTT CASSSDRGRLDTQYF TRBJ2-3 TRBV5-5 TRBD1 NA
TGTGCCAGCAGCGGGGACAGGGAAAACCACAATGAGCAGTTCTTC CASSGDRENHNEQFF TRBJ2-1 TRBV9 TRBD1 NA
TGTGCCAGCAGTAACACAGGGGGCCAAGAGACCCAGTACTTC CASSNTGGQETQYF TRBJ2-5 TRBV7-9 TRBD1 once
TGTGCCAGCAGCCCGCCCCCGGGACAAATCCCGGGAGGCCCCTACGAGCAGTACTTC CASSPPPGQIPGGPYEQYF TRBJ2-7 TRBV21-1 NA NA
TGTGCCAGCAGCTGGGGGCCCTTAGGGACGTTAGAGCAGTACTTC CASSWGPLGTLEQYF TRBJ2-7 TRBV7-2 NA NA
TGTGCCAGCTCACCACTGCAGGGCGGGAATAACTATGGCTACACCTTC CASSPLQGGNNYGYTF TRBJ1-2 TRBV18 NA once
TGTGCCATCGCTCGGGGGGGGGCATCCTACAATGAGCAGTTCTTC CAIARGGASYNEQFF TRBJ2-1 TRBV19 TRBD2 NA
TGTGCCAGCAGCCCCCCTGGGGTACTATATGGCTACACCTTC CASSPPGVLYGYTF TRBJ1-2 TRBV7-8 NA NA